The clone carrying this TCR beta chain has at least ten counts. Molecular barcoding with unique molecular identifiers was used for the TCRbeta library. Each CDR3 protein is one row after TCRdb ran MiXCR on the PCR reads. The table includes 200,000 to 250,000 distinct CDR3 sequences, approximately 12% detected once. This record comes from a study of T-cell reconstitution after alpha-beta-depleted transplantation in children. With 5 bases removed from V and 5 bases from J, the gap between germline ends came to 20 bases. The CDR3 is made up of 16 amino acids. Germline V CDR1 and CDR2: KGHSH, LQKENI. This clonotype was obtained from a human donor who donated a stem cell graft to a child with acute lymphoblastic leukemia. Sequencing was performed on PBMCs from the stem cell graft donor, taken from the stem cell graft. V usage is TRBV18 and J usage is TRBJ2-3, with TRBD2 as a possible D gene (5 bases). As DNA, the CDR3 is TGTGCCAGCTCATCCCGGACTTCTGCACACGGAGATACGCAGTATTTT. This gives the protein CASSSRTSAHGDTQYF.